The rows below give T cell receptor beta chains drawn from one sample of a study of response to subunit inactivated influenza vaccine. TCRdb re-analysed the RT-PCR reads in MiXCR, keeping a single row per CDR3 protein. The sample records some 500,000 distinct CDR3 sequences, 10% to 15% being singletons. The material sequenced was PBMCs from blood, taken 45 days after vaccination. The receptors stem from a middle-aged man who received an inactivated influenza vaccine. Each CDR3 is given with its conserved first and last residue. Fields, in order: D gene, V gene, J gene, clone size, CDR3 protein, CDR3 DNA. The D gene is left open where the match is weak. Only part of the rows carry a size: once, few, many, or a class if the clone is expanded.

D gene: NA
V gene: TRBV21-1
J gene: TRBJ1-1
clone size: NA
CDR3 protein: CASSKEWQFNTEAFF
CDR3 DNA: TGTGCCAGCAGCAAAGAGTGGCAGTTTAACACTGAAGCTTTCTTT

D gene: NA
V gene: TRBV18
J gene: TRBJ2-7
clone size: NA
CDR3 protein: CASATKWAEQYF
CDR3 DNA: TGTGCCAGCGCCACTAAATGGGCTGAGCAGTACTTC

D gene: NA
V gene: TRBV12-3/TRBV12-4
J gene: TRBJ2-3
clone size: few
CDR3 protein: CASSLDLVRTDTQYF
CDR3 DNA: TGTGCCAGCAGTTTAGATCTCGTGAGGACAGATACGCAGTATTTT

D gene: NA
V gene: TRBV12-3/TRBV12-4
J gene: TRBJ2-4
clone size: NA
CDR3 protein: CASSTGGRNIQYF
CDR3 DNA: TGTGCCAGCAGTACGGGGGGCCGGAACATTCAGTACTTC

D gene: NA
V gene: TRBV20-1
J gene: TRBJ1-5
clone size: NA
CDR3 protein: CSAVRGYNQPQHF
CDR3 DNA: TGCAGTGCTGTCAGGGGCTACAATCAGCCCCAGCATTTT

D gene: TRBD1
V gene: TRBV7-2
J gene: TRBJ2-5
clone size: NA
CDR3 protein: CASTDRGLTETQYF
CDR3 DNA: TGTGCCAGCACCGACAGGGGATTAACAGAGACCCAGTACTTC

D gene: TRBD2
V gene: TRBV12-3/TRBV12-4
J gene: TRBJ2-3
clone size: few
CDR3 protein: CASSSTANPLAGTPWVTQYF
CDR3 DNA: TGTGCCAGCAGTTCGACTGCGAACCCTTTAGCGGGAACCCCCTGGGTAACGCAGTATTTT

D gene: NA
V gene: TRBV29-1
J gene: TRBJ2-3
clone size: NA
CDR3 protein: CSVEQSASTDTQYF
CDR3 DNA: TGCAGCGTTGAACAGTCAGCTAGCACAGATACGCAGTATTTT

D gene: NA
V gene: TRBV7-2
J gene: TRBJ2-7
clone size: few
CDR3 protein: CASSLGSSPSYEQYF
CDR3 DNA: TGTGCCAGCAGCTTAGGGAGCAGTCCCTCCTACGAGCAGTACTTC

D gene: NA
V gene: TRBV24-1
J gene: TRBJ2-3
clone size: NA
CDR3 protein: CATSDTRQDSTDTQYF
CDR3 DNA: TGTGCCACCAGTGATACCAGACAGGATAGCACAGATACGCAGTATTTT

D gene: NA
V gene: TRBV12-3/TRBV12-4
J gene: TRBJ1-3
clone size: many
CDR3 protein: CASSLGRRSGNTIYF
CDR3 DNA: TGTGCCAGCAGTTTAGGGCGGAGGTCTGGAAACACCATATATTTT

D gene: NA
V gene: TRBV18
J gene: TRBJ2-7
clone size: NA
CDR3 protein: CASSHGGQTFYEQYF
CDR3 DNA: TGTGCCAGCTCACATGGAGGGCAGACTTTCTACGAGCAGTACTTC

D gene: TRBD1
V gene: TRBV10-3
J gene: TRBJ2-3
clone size: NA
CDR3 protein: CAITFDRATDTQYF
CDR3 DNA: TGTGCCATCACCTTTGACAGGGCTACAGATACGCAGTATTTT

D gene: NA
V gene: TRBV6-2/TRBV6-3
J gene: TRBJ2-3
clone size: NA
CDR3 protein: CASSYFWGGTDTQYF
CDR3 DNA: TGTGCCAGCAGTTACTTCTGGGGGGGCACAGATACGCAGTATTTT

D gene: NA
V gene: TRBV20-1
J gene: TRBJ2-7
clone size: NA
CDR3 protein: CSARGPAGHGRDEQYF
CDR3 DNA: TGCAGTGCTAGAGGTCCGGCGGGACATGGACGAGACGAGCAGTACTTC

D gene: TRBD2
V gene: TRBV28
J gene: TRBJ2-1
clone size: few
CDR3 protein: CASSRTSGGNYNEQFF
CDR3 DNA: TGTGCCAGCAGTCGGACTAGCGGGGGGAACTACAATGAGCAGTTCTTC

D gene: NA
V gene: TRBV7-8
J gene: TRBJ1-2
clone size: few
CDR3 protein: CASSLTGRRGRGYTF
CDR3 DNA: TGTGCCAGCAGCTTAACCGGCCGGCGGGGCCGTGGCTACACCTTC

D gene: NA
V gene: TRBV28
J gene: TRBJ2-6
clone size: NA
CDR3 protein: CASSSPLGANVLTF
CDR3 DNA: TGTGCCAGCAGTTCCCCCCTTGGGGCCAACGTCCTGACTTTC

D gene: NA
V gene: TRBV28
J gene: TRBJ1-1
clone size: NA
CDR3 protein: CASEGVTEAFF
CDR3 DNA: TGTGCCAGCGAAGGAGTTACTGAAGCTTTCTTT

D gene: NA
V gene: TRBV28
J gene: TRBJ2-1
clone size: few
CDR3 protein: CASSFGGVAHNEQFF
CDR3 DNA: TGTGCCAGCAGTTTTGGAGGTGTAGCCCACAATGAGCAGTTCTTC

D gene: NA
V gene: TRBV5-1
J gene: TRBJ2-1
clone size: few
CDR3 protein: CASSFSEGSLYNEQFF
CDR3 DNA: TGCGCCAGCAGCTTTTCAGAGGGTTCTCTTTACAATGAGCAGTTCTTC

D gene: NA
V gene: TRBV4-3
J gene: TRBJ2-2
clone size: few
CDR3 protein: CASSRVGQISGELFF
CDR3 DNA: TGCGCCAGCAGCCGGGTTGGGCAGATCTCCGGGGAGCTGTTTTTT

D gene: NA
V gene: TRBV20-1
J gene: TRBJ2-2
clone size: once
CDR3 protein: CSASVAKLNTGELFF
CDR3 DNA: TGCAGTGCTAGTGTGGCAAAGCTGAACACCGGGGAGCTGTTTTTT

D gene: NA
V gene: TRBV10-3
J gene: TRBJ2-3
clone size: few
CDR3 protein: CAISDGGPNTDTQYF
CDR3 DNA: TGTGCCATCAGTGACGGGGGGCCTAACACAGATACGCAGTATTTT

D gene: NA
V gene: TRBV5-6
J gene: TRBJ2-3
clone size: many
CDR3 protein: CASSLVLPPHHTQYF
CDR3 DNA: TGTGCCAGCAGCTTGGTACTCCCCCCTCATCATACGCAGTATTTT

D gene: NA
V gene: TRBV5-6
J gene: TRBJ2-1
clone size: few
CDR3 protein: CASRSTLVGGGEQFF
CDR3 DNA: TGTGCCAGCAGATCGACTCTTGTTGGGGGCGGTGAGCAGTTCTTC

D gene: NA
V gene: TRBV7-9
J gene: TRBJ2-5
clone size: NA
CDR3 protein: CASSSPPGWETQYF
CDR3 DNA: TGTGCCAGCAGCTCCCCGCCAGGGTGGGAGACCCAGTACTTC

D gene: NA
V gene: TRBV12-3/TRBV12-4
J gene: TRBJ2-3
clone size: NA
CDR3 protein: CASILERGGDTQYF
CDR3 DNA: TGTGCCAGCATTTTAGAGAGGGGGGGAGATACGCAGTATTTT